Following are 19 T cell receptor beta chains from one sample sequenced in a study of control samples from healthy donors and cancer patients. Libraries were prepared by immunoSEQ multiplex PCR; TCRdb keeps only in-frame clonotypes and omits some of them. Here the sample spans 110,000 to 150,000 clones, about 90% being singletons. Source material: blood. Source of these receptors: a man aged 18 to 30 in good health.

The chain couples TRBV20-1 to TRBJ1-4, with D hard to call. There are 11 residues in the CDR3. The V and J ends lost 2 bases and 4 bases respectively, with 2 bases between them. Per germline, CDR1 DFQATT and CDR2 SNEGSKA (reference sequence). CDR3 DNA: TGCAGTGCTAGACATAATGAAAAACTGTTTTTT. It specifies CSARHNEKLFF.

The CDR3 here is CASGPGGNQPQHF. CDR3 nucleotides: TGTGCCAGCGGCCCAGGGGGCAATCAGCCCCAGCATTTT. The V and J genes are TRBV12-3 or TRBV12-4 and TRBJ1-5, with D possibly being TRBD1 (6 bases). The germline V and J ends were trimmed by 8 bases and 2 bases, with 10 bases remaining between them. This CDR3 contains 13 residues.

DNA of the CDR3: TGTGCCAGCAGCCCCGGACCCTATAGCACAGATACGCAGTATTTT. Amino acids: CASSPGPYSTDTQYF. V usage is TRBV25-1 and J usage is TRBJ2-3; D remains ambiguous. Trimming left V 6 bases short and J 0 bases short, with 13 bases between. CDR3 length equals 15 residues. Germline values: CDR1 MGHDK, CDR2 SYGVNS.

The V call is TRBV28, the J call TRBJ1-4, with 9 bases identical to TRBD1. Germline values: CDR1 MDHEN, CDR2 SYDVKM. J lost 5 bases, V lost 7 bases, and 5 bases had no gene match. This CDR3 is 14 amino acids long. CDR3 sequence: CASTSGTGNEKLFF. CDR3 DNA: TGTGCCAGCACCTCCGGGACAGGGAATGAAAAACTGTTTTTT.

The chain is built from TRBV6-2 or TRBV6-3 and TRBJ1-2; 7 bases map to TRBD1. With V trimmed by 4 bases and J by 8 bases, 1 base remained unmatched. The germline CDR1 and CDR2 sequences are MNHEY and SVGEGT. The CDR3 totals 11 residues. The CDR3 sequence is CASSSRGGYTF. CDR3 nucleotide sequence: TGTGCCAGCAGTTCCAGGGGGGGCTACACCTTC.

In its sample, this clone was seen once. This chain links TRBV28 with TRBJ1-2; D might be TRBD1 (6 bases). The CDR3 is made up of 12 amino acids. The germline V and J ends were trimmed by 8 bases and 4 bases, with 11 bases remaining between them. Looked up from germline, CDR1 is MDHEN and CDR2 is SYDVKM. CDR3 sequence reads: CASAQGPYGYTF. CDR3 DNA: TGTGCCAGCGCCCAGGGGCCCTATGGCTACACCTTC.

The V call is TRBV2, the J call TRBJ2-1; TRBD2 matches 7 bases. The ends lost 6 bases at V and 0 bases at J; junction bases unmatched: 5. Germline-derived CDR1 and CDR2 are SNHLY and FYNNEI. The CDR3 has 15 amino acids. CDR3 nucleotide sequence: TGTGCCAGCAGGCCCAGGGAGGGCTCCTACAATGAGCAGTTCTTC. This sequence encodes CASRPREGSYNEQFF. The variable domain in full, completed from reference TRBV2 and TRBJ2-1, reads EPEVTQTPSHQVTQMGQEVILRCVPISNHLYFYWYRQILGQKVEFLVSFYNNEISEKSEIFDDQFSVERPDGSNFTLKIRSTKLEDSAMYFCASRPREGSYNEQFFGPGTRLTVL.

The DNA of the CDR3 is TGTGCCAGCAGTGAATATTCCCAGAACCTGAACACTGAAGCTTTCTTT. As protein: CASSEYSQNLNTEAFF. The chain combines TRBV25-1 with TRBJ1-1; no reliable D call. The CDR3 spans 16 residues. V was pared by 0 bases and J by 0 bases, with 11 bases between. CDR1 and CDR2 (germline): MGHDK, SYGVNS.

The chain combines TRBV7-6 with TRBJ2-3; a weak D match, TRBD2 (7 bases). The V and J ends lost 0 bases and 1 base respectively, with 14 bases between them. CDR1 is SGHVS, CDR2 FNYEAQ, per germline. This CDR3 comprises 17 residues. The chain's CDR3 is CASSLAGGRLGTDTQYF. Written as DNA, the CDR3 is TGTGCCAGCAGCTTAGCGGGGGGGCGGCTGGGCACAGATACGCAGTATTTT.

V gene TRBV19 combines with J gene TRBJ1-3; 8 positions match TRBD1. The ends lost 3 bases at V and 4 bases at J; junction bases unmatched: 5. Germline V gene sequence: CDR1 LNHDA, CDR2 SQIVND (reference sequence). This CDR3 has 15 residues. The CDR3 loop is CASSISRGQGNTIYF. In nucleotides, the CDR3 is TGTGCCAGTAGTATCTCCAGGGGGCAAGGAAACACCATATATTTT.

A few counts support this clone. This chain links TRBV5-1 with TRBJ1-2; D is perhaps TRBD1 (5 bases). The CDR3 is made up of 14 amino acids. Per the germline V gene, CDR1 is SGHRS and CDR2 is YFSETQ. Trimming pared 0 bases from V and 7 bases from J, leaving 13 bases between. The CDR3 DNA reads TGCGCCAGCAGCTTGGAGCCAGGGTACGGTGGCTACACCTTC. This encodes CASSLEPGYGGYTF.

The rearrangement joins TRBV7-9 to TRBJ1-2; the D is unclear. Germline V gene sequence: CDR1 SEHNR, CDR2 FQNEAQ (reference sequence). This CDR3 is built from 12 residues. Trimming left V 2 bases short and J 8 bases short, with 9 bases between. The CDR3 sequence: CASSLISRGYTF. CDR3 nucleotide sequence: TGTGCCAGCAGCTTAATTTCCAGGGGCTACACCTTC.

The chain has TRBV6-6 and TRBJ1-3, with D possibly being TRBD1 (5 bases). The CDR3 totals 14 residues. V was clipped by 7 bases and J by 0 bases, with 10 bases between them. Germline V CDR1 and CDR2: MNHNY, SVGAGI (reference sequence). The CDR3: CASTAGNSGNTIYF. The CDR3 DNA reads TGTGCCAGCACTGCAGGGAACTCTGGAAACACCATATATTTT.

This clone was seen more than once but under ten times. As DNA, the CDR3 is TGTGCCAGTAGTATCGGACAGGGTAGGACAGAGACCCAGTACTTC. Its translation is CASSIGQGRTETQYF. The gene calls are TRBV19 and TRBJ2-5; the match to TRBD1 covers 8 bases. This CDR3 contains 15 residues. V lost 3 bases, J lost 4 bases, and 7 bases stayed unmatched. CDR1 is LNHDA, CDR2 SQIVND, per germline (reference sequence).

This clone was seen only once. The chain is built from TRBV5-1 and TRBJ2-1; D gene uncertain. V gave up 8 bases and J gave up 9 bases, with 15 bases separating them. The CDR3 totals 12 residues. Germline V gene data show CDR1 as SGHRS and CDR2 as YFSETQ. CDR3 coding DNA: TGCGCCAGTCAGCTCCTCGGTCGTGAGCAGTTCTTC. Its protein product is CASQLLGREQFF.

The gene calls are TRBV7-9 and TRBJ2-5, with D hard to call. Germline assignment: CDR1 SEHNR and CDR2 FQNEAQ (reference sequence). The CDR3 runs to 19 residues. The V gene lost 5 bases and the J gene lost 0 bases, with 25 bases spanning the gap. The CDR3 reads CASSPRRAAHLTYQETQYF. The CDR3 DNA is TGTGCCAGCAGCCCCCGCCGGGCAGCTCATCTCACGTACCAAGAGACCCAGTACTTC.

The genes are TRBV11-3 and TRBJ2-5; the D gene is possibly TRBD2 (5 bases). CDR1 and CDR2 (germline): SGHNT, YENEEA. Trimming pared 1 base from V and 2 bases from J, leaving 17 bases between. The CDR3 extends over 17 amino acids. CDR3 amino acids: CASSLGGERQPQETQYF. Written as DNA, the CDR3 is TGTGCCAGCAGCTTAGGTGGAGAGCGGCAGCCGCAAGAGACCCAGTACTTC.

The chain employs TRBV28 and TRBJ1-6; D gene uncertain. Trimming left V 6 bases short and J 7 bases short, with 10 bases between. The CDR3 totals 13 residues. In germline, CDR1 is MDHEN, CDR2 SYDVKM. The CDR3 sequence is CASSQNGNSPLHF. The CDR3 region has the DNA TGTGCCAGCAGCCAGAACGGGAATTCACCCCTCCACTTT.

J is TRBJ2-2 and V is TRBV5-8; possible D gene TRBD2, 6 bases. The CDR3 has 16 amino acids. CDR1 is SGHTS, CDR2 YDEGEE, per germline. V was trimmed by 2 bases and J by 0 bases, leaving 11 bases between them. CDR3 sequence: CASSLWEDANTGELFF. As DNA, the CDR3 is TGTGCCAGCAGCTTATGGGAGGACGCGAACACCGGGGAGCTGTTTTTT.